Detailed here is one T cell receptor beta chain. This sample was taken from a study of blood T cell repertoires in COVID-19. In the study overall: PBMCs, B-cell-depleted T cells, or T cells provided the cDNA or gDNA that made up the material.

As handled by the study authors: Researchers report that nucleated cell counts were estimated from reference gene primer amplification. TCRdb's copy holds only in-frame clones and misses some; the assay was immunoSEQ multiplex PCR. Clone size and the V and J calls come from that table; the DNA yielded D and trimming. This sample has tens of thousands of clones; about 91% occur once, and the top ten carry 8.1%. Germline V CDR1 and CDR2: SQVTM, ANQGSEA. J lost 2 bases, V lost 5 bases, and 8 bases had no gene match. The CDR3 is made up of 14 amino acids. This clonotype was sampled from a woman in her sixties or seventies with acute or convalescent COVID-19. The V call is TRBV29-1, the J call TRBJ1-2; 7 positions match TRBD1. Specimen: peripheral blood. The CDR3: CSVTGTAMNYGYTF. The CDR3 DNA reads TGCAGCGTTACCGGGACAGCTATGAACTATGGCTACACCTTC.